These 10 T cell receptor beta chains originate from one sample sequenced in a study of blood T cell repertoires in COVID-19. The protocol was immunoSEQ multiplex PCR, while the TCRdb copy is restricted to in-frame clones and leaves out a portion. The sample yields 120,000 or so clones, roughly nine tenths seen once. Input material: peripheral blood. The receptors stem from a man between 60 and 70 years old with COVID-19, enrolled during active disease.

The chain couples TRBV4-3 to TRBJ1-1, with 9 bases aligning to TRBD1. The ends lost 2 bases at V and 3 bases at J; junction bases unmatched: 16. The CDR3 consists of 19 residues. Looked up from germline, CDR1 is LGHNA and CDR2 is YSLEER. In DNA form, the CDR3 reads TGCGCCAGCAGCCAAAACCGGGGACAGGGAATGGTTTGGGACACTGAAGCTTTCTTT. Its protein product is CASSQNRGQGMVWDTEAFF.

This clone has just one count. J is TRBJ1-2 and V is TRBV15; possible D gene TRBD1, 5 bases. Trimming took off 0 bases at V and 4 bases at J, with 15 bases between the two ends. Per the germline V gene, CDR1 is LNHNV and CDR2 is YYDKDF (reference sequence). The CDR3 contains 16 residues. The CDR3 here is CATSRDSVDRLYGYTF. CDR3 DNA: TGTGCCACCAGCAGAGATTCCGTAGACAGACTCTATGGCTACACCTTC.

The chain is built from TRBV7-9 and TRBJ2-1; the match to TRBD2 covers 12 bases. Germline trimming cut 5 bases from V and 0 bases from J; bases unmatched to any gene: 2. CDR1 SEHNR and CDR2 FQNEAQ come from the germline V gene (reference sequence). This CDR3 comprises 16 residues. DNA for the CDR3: TGTGCCAGCAGCCCTAGCGGGAGGGTCTCCTACAATGAGCAGTTCTTC. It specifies CASSPSGRVSYNEQFF.

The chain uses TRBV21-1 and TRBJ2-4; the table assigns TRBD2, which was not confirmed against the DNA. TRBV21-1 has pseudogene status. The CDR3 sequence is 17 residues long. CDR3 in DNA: TGTGCCAGCAGCAATAGCGGGAGGGCCGTTTCCAAAAACATTCAGTACTTC. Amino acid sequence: CASSNSGRAVSKNIQYF.

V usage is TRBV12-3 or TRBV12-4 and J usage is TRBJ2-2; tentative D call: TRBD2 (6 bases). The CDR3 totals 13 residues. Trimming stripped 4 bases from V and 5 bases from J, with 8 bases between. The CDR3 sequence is CASSSRETGELFF. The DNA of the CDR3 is TGTGCCAGCAGTTCCCGGGAGACCGGGGAGCTGTTTTTT.

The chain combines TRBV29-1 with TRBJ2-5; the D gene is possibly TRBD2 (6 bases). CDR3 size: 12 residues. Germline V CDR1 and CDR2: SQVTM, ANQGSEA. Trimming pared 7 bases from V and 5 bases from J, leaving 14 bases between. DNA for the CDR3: TGCAGCGCTGACCAAAGCGGGGAGACCCAGTACTTC. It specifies CSADQSGETQYF.

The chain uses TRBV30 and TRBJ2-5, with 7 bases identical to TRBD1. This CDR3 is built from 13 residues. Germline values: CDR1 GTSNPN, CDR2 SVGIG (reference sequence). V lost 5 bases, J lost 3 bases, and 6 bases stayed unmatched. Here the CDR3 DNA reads TGTGCCTGGGGCTCCGGGACAGAAGAGACCCAGTACTTC. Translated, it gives CAWGSGTEETQYF.

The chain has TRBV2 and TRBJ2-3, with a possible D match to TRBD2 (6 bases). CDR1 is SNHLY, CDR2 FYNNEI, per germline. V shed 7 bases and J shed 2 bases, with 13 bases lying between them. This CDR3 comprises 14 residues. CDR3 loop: CASTRLANTDTQYF. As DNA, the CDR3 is TGTGCCAGCACACGTCTAGCGAACACAGATACGCAGTATTTT.

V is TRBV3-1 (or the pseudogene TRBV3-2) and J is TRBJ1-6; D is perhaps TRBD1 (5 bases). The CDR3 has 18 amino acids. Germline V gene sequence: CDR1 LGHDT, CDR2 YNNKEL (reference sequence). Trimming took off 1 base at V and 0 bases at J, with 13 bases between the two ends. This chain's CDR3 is CASSQGGGEGSYNSPLHF. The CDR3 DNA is TGTGCCAGCAGCCAAGGAGGAGGGGAGGGCTCCTATAATTCACCCCTCCACTTT.

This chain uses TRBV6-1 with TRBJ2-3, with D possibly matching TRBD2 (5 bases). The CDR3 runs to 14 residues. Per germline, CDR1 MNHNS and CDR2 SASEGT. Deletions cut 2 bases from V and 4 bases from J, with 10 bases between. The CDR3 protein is CASSENRRADTQYF. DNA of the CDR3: TGTGCCAGCAGTGAAAATAGGCGGGCAGATACGCAGTATTTT.